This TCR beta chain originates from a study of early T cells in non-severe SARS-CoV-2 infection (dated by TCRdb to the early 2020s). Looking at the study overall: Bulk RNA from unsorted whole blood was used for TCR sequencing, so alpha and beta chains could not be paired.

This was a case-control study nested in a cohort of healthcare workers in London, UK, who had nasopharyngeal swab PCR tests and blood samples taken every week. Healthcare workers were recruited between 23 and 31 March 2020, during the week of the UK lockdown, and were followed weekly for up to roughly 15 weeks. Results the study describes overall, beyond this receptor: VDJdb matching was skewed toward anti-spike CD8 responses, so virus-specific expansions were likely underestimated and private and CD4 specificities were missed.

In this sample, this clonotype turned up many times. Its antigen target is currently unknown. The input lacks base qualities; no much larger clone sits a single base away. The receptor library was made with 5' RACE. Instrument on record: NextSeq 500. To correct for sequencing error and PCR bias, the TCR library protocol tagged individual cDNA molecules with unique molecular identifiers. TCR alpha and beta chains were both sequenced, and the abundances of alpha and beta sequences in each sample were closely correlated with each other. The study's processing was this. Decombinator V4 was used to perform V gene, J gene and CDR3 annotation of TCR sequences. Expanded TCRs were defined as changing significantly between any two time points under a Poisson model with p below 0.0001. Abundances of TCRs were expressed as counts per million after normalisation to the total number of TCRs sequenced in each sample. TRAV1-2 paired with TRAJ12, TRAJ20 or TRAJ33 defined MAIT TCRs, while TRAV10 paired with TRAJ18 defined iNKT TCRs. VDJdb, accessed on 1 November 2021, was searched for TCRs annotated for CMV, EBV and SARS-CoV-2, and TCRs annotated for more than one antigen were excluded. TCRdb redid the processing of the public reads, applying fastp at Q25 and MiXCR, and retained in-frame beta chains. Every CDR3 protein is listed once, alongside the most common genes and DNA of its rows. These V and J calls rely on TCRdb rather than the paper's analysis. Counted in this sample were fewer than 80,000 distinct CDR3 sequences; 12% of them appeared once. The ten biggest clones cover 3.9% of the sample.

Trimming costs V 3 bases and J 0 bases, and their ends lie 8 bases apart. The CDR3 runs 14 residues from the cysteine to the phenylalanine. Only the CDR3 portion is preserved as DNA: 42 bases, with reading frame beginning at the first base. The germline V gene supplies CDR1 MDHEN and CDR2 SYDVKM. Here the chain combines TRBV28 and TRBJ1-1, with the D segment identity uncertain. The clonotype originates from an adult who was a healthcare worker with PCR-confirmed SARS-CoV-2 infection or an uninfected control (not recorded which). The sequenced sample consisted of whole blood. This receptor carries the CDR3 CASSFGVMNTEAFF. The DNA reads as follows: TGTGCCAGCAGTTTCGGGGTTATGAACACTGAAGCTTTCTTT.